Listed below are T cell receptor beta chains from one sample, sequenced in a study of shared clonotypes between healthy human individuals. Libraries were prepared by immunoSEQ multiplex PCR; TCRdb keeps only in-frame clonotypes and omits some of them. The profile shows roughly 1,800,000 clones, roughly 95% of them singletons. The specimen sequenced was naive CD8+ T cells sorted from blood. All receptors come from a man between 18 and 29 years old in good health. CDR3s include the opening cysteine and the closing phenylalanine or tryptophan. A D gene is named only where the DNA matches it firmly. Clone size is shown for a subset of rows, as once, few, many or a class of expanded clone.

J	D	V	size	CDR3	DNA
TRBJ2-1	.	TRBV29-1	.	CSVEDPRRSSYNEQFF	TGCAGCGTTGAAGATCCCCGGAGAAGCTCCTACAATGAGCAGTTCTTC
TRBJ2-1	TRBD2	TRBV7-8	.	CASSVGLAGSIYNEQFF	TGTGCCAGCAGCGTAGGACTAGCGGGAAGTATCTACAATGAGCAGTTCTTC
TRBJ2-2	.	TRBV7-9	.	CASSLGQGLVAGELFF	TGTGCCAGCAGCTTGGGGCAGGGATTAGTCGCCGGGGAGCTGTTTTTT
TRBJ2-3	.	TRBV4-3	once	CASSQVMGPGVADTQYF	TGCGCCAGCAGCCAAGTTATGGGACCGGGAGTTGCAGATACGCAGTATTTT
TRBJ2-2	TRBD2	TRBV6-6	.	CASRTLAGGRTGELFF	TGTGCCAGCAGAACTCTAGCGGGAGGGAGGACCGGGGAGCTGTTTTTT
TRBJ1-6	.	TRBV30	.	CAWSVVRRGRSYNSPLHF	TGTGCCTGGAGTGTAGTTCGGAGGGGGAGATCCTATAATTCACCCCTCCACTTT
TRBJ2-3	TRBD1	TRBV11-2	.	CASSPGTGVLYDGADTQYF	TGTGCCAGCAGCCCCGGGACAGGGGTATTGTACGATGGTGCAGATACGCAGTATTTT
TRBJ1-5	TRBD1	TRBV19	.	CASRPGQGRNQPQHF	TGTGCCAGTAGACCGGGACAGGGGAGAAATCAGCCCCAGCATTTT
TRBJ2-3	TRBD2	TRBV11-1	.	CASSLARGGADTQYF	TGTGCCAGCAGCTTAGCGCGCGGGGGGGCCGATACGCAGTATTTT
TRBJ1-4	.	TRBV19	.	CASSGDPGIEKLFF	TGTGCCAGTAGTGGGGACCCGGGGATCGAAAAACTGTTTTTT
TRBJ2-1	.	TRBV14	.	CASKGRSSDEQFF	TGTGCCAGCAAGGGACGGAGCAGCGATGAGCAGTTCTTC
TRBJ2-7	TRBD1	TRBV9	.	CASSVAGTGNSYEQYF	TGTGCCAGCAGCGTAGCTGGGACAGGGAATTCCTACGAGCAGTACTTC
TRBJ1-1	TRBD1	TRBV4-1	.	CASSPTRQGEAFF	TGCGCCAGCAGCCCCACCCGACAGGGAGAAGCTTTCTTT
TRBJ2-5	.	TRBV7-9	.	CASSLARVVKETQYF	TGTGCCAGCAGCTTAGCTCGGGTGGTTAAAGAGACCCAGTACTTC
TRBJ2-7	.	TRBV5-6	.	CASSLGGHTGSYEQYF	TGTGCCAGCAGCTTGGGAGGGCATACGGGCTCGTACGAGCAGTACTTC
TRBJ1-3	.	TRBV28	.	CASSGVGLGLNTIYF	TGTGCCAGCAGCGGTGTCGGGTTGGGGCTAAACACCATATATTTT
TRBJ2-3	.	TRBV6-6	.	CASSYSRGSTDTQYF	TGTGCCAGCAGTTACTCGAGGGGTTCCACAGATACGCAGTATTTT
TRBJ2-7	TRBD1	TRBV27	.	CASSLVQGEYEQYF	TGTGCCAGCAGTTTGGTCCAGGGGGAATACGAGCAGTACTTC
TRBJ2-7	TRBD1	TRBV5-6	.	CASSWDRGNYEQYF	TGTGCCAGCAGCTGGGACAGGGGAAACTACGAGCAGTACTTC
TRBJ2-7	.	TRBV5-6	.	CASSLEAGNSYEQYF	TGTGCTAGCAGCTTGGAGGCAGGGAATTCGTACGAGCAGTACTTC
TRBJ2-7	TRBD2	TRBV9	.	CASSEGLASREQYF	TGTGCCAGCAGCGAGGGACTAGCTTCCCGCGAGCAGTACTTC
TRBJ2-2	.	TRBV5-8	.	CASSLEPILNTGELFF	TGTGCCAGCAGCTTGGAGCCTATTCTAAACACCGGGGAGCTGTTTTTT
TRBJ2-1	.	TRBV4-1	.	CASSQVMERNSEQFF	TGCGCCAGCAGCCAAGTGATGGAGAGGAACTCTGAGCAGTTCTTC
TRBJ2-7	TRBD1	TRBV7-9	once	CASSLKTGADYYEQYF	TGTGCCAGCAGCCTTAAGACAGGGGCTGATTACTACGAGCAGTACTTC
TRBJ2-5	TRBD1	TRBV7-8	.	CASSWGGRGQETQYF	TGTGCCAGCAGCTGGGGTGGCAGGGGGCAAGAGACCCAGTACTTC
TRBJ1-1	TRBD1	TRBV27	.	CASSLFPDRGSEAFF	TGTGCCAGCAGTTTATTCCCGGACAGGGGCTCTGAAGCTTTCTTT
TRBJ2-3	TRBD2	TRBV7-9	.	CASSLAQNVLAGASDTQYF	TGTGCCAGCAGCTTAGCGCAGAACGTCCTAGCGGGGGCTTCGGATACGCAGTATTTT
TRBJ2-7	TRBD1	TRBV6-5	few	CASSWGTGGFEQYF	TGTGCCAGCAGTTGGGGGACAGGGGGCTTCGAGCAGTACTTC
TRBJ1-1	.	TRBV19	.	CASSIDLELGAFF	TGTGCCAGTAGTATAGATCTCGAATTGGGGGCTTTCTTT
TRBJ1-1	TRBD1	TRBV6-5	.	CASSYSRTGDTEAFF	TGTGCCAGCAGTTACTCTAGGACAGGGGACACTGAAGCTTTCTTT
TRBJ1-5	.	TRBV12-5	.	CASGIDQPQHF	TGTGCTAGTGGCATAGATCAGCCCCAGCATTTT
TRBJ1-5	.	TRBV11-3	once	CASSLLDIHLRNQPQHF	TGTGCCAGCAGCCTTCTGGACATCCACCTACGCAATCAGCCCCAGCATTTT
TRBJ2-7	TRBD1	TRBV27	.	CASSLSLRDRTYEQYF	TGTGCCAGCAGTTTATCGCTACGGGACAGGACCTACGAGCAGTACTTC
TRBJ1-2	TRBD1	TRBV30	.	CAWDWGQRWGYTF	TGTGCCTGGGACTGGGGACAGAGGTGGGGCTACACCTTC
TRBJ1-1	TRBD1	TRBV30	.	CAWSVGRQGTTEAFF	TGTGCCTGGAGTGTGGGGCGACAGGGGACCACTGAAGCTTTCTTT
TRBJ2-3	.	TRBV19	few	CASSIIIRDLAGDTQYF	TGTGCCAGTAGTATAATAATTCGGGACCTGGCCGGAGATACGCAGTATTTT
TRBJ2-5	.	TRBV10-2	.	CASSESLGLETQYF	TGCGCCAGCAGTGAGTCATTGGGGCTTGAGACCCAGTACTTC
TRBJ1-2	.	TRBV11-2	.	CASSLTPANYGYTF	TGTGCCAGCAGCTTAACGCCCGCTAACTATGGCTACACCTTC
TRBJ1-3	.	TRBV7-6	.	CASSAQGVVGNTIYF	TGTGCCAGCAGCGCACAGGGAGTAGTGGGAAACACCATATATTTT
TRBJ2-7	TRBD1	TRBV5-1	.	CASSPAGTGATTSSYEQYF	TGCGCCAGCAGCCCTGCAGGGACAGGGGCTACGACCAGCTCCTACGAGCAGTACTTC
TRBJ1-1	TRBD1	TRBV11-2	.	CASSLAIRNGRGGTEAFF	TGTGCCAGCAGCTTAGCAATCAGAAACGGCAGGGGGGGCACTGAAGCTTTCTTT
TRBJ1-2	.	TRBV23-1	.	CASSRLLGMDSNYGYTF	TGCGCCAGCAGTCGTTTGCTGGGCATGGACTCTAACTATGGCTACACCTTC
TRBJ1-5	.	TRBV12-2	once	CASRLASGQGQHSNQPQHF	TGTGCAAGTCGCTTAGCGTCGGGACAGGGCCAACATAGCAATCAGCCCCAGCATTTT
TRBJ2-1	.	TRBV7-6	.	CASSQTGNEQFF	TGTGCCAGCAGCCAGACCGGAAATGAGCAGTTCTTC
TRBJ2-1	TRBD1	TRBV6-5	.	CASSYPGTGYNEQFF	TGTGCCAGCAGTTACCCGGGGACAGGATACAATGAGCAGTTCTTC
TRBJ2-7	TRBD2	TRBV6-6	.	CASSYSSSSGYEQYF	TGTGCCAGCAGTTACTCTTCGTCTAGCGGCTACGAGCAGTACTTC